This T cell receptor (beta chain) is from a study of response to subunit inactivated influenza vaccine. A word on this clonotype: Its antigen is as yet unknown.

The CDR3 totals 15 residues. The trim removed 2 bases at V and 5 bases at J, leaving 7 bases unmatched. CDR1 and CDR2 from the germline V gene are SNHLY and FYNNEI. General observations from the study: Every seasonal influenza vaccination brings in few new T cells, the authors suggested.

TCRdb re-analysed the RT-PCR reads in MiXCR, keeping a single row per CDR3 protein. The data hold 600,000 to 700,000 distinct CDR3 sequences, with 14% observed a single time. The rearrangement links TRBV2 to TRBJ2-7; 9 bases map to TRBD1. The source was PBMCs from blood, collected less than 15 days before vaccination. The TCR was taken from a man aged 50-60 years who received an inactivated influenza vaccine. The CDR3 loop is CASSELGQGSNEQYF. DNA for the CDR3: TGTGCCAGCAGTGAACTGGGACAGGGATCGAACGAGCAGTACTTC.